This T cell receptor (beta chain) was profiled in a study of identical twins. This clonotype was seen a handful of times. V lost 6 bases and J 7 bases, leaving 21 bases between the germline ends. The CDR3 has 14 amino acids. Germline V gene lookup returns CDR1 DFQATT and CDR2 SNEGSKA (reference sequence). TCRdb reprocessed the 5' RACE reads via MiXCR and lists one record per CDR3 protein. The sample includes fewer than 900,000 distinct CDR3 sequences, 15% to 20% of them seen just once. These data were also filed under a second study, of T cells expressing NK-cell markers. As that report states: Dominant NKG2C+ clonotypes accounted for roughly 1.0-7.0% of CD8+ T cells in roughly 6 donors.

The clonotype comes from a woman aged 18 to 35 in good health. The chain recombines TRBV20-1 with TRBJ1-1; D might be TRBD1 (5 bases). The sample comprised PBMCs. The chain's CDR3 is CSAPRDGTRFEAFF. The CDR3 coding sequence is TGCAGTGCCCCCCGGGACGGTACCCGTTTTGAAGCTTTCTTT.